The 7 T cell receptor beta chains below were found in one sample sequenced in a study of Graves' ophthalmopathy and Graves' hyperthyroidism. Amplification of the TCR beta CDR3 regions used RNA transcripts (as template). The first-round RT-PCR employed HTBI primers together with the Qiagen OneStep RT-PCR kit. A multiplex PCR was then performed as the second round. TCRdb fed the multiplex PCR reads into MiXCR, producing one record per CDR3 protein. Altogether over a million distinct CDR3 sequences are present, about two fifths being singletons, with the ten largest covering 11%. Sequencing was done on a sample of peripheral blood or thyroid tissue (not recorded which). Every receptor here comes from an adult man with Graves' hyperthyroidism.

This chain connects TRBV2 to TRBJ2-7; D is undetermined. This CDR3 is 16 amino acids long. Trimming cost V 7 bases and J 2 bases, with 21 bases left between them. CDR1 SNHLY and CDR2 FYNNEI come from the germline V gene. In nucleotides, the CDR3 is TGTGCCAGCATCGCCAGGCCGTTCTTATCTCCCTACGAGCAGTACTTC. This gives the protein CASIARPFLSPYEQYF.

This clonotype was counted only a few times. J is TRBJ1-4 and V is TRBV7-2; a weak D match, TRBD1 (5 bases). CDR1 is SGHTA and CDR2 is FQGNSA in the germline V gene. The CDR3 extends over 17 amino acids. V was cut by 5 bases and J by 6 bases, with 22 bases left in between. CDR3 coding DNA: TGTGCCAGCAGCGCGGGCCGGGACCACCTCCGACATGAAAAACTGTTTTTT. Encoded protein: CASSAGRDHLRHEKLFF.

The CDR3 DNA is TGTGCCATCAGTTACCGGGGTGAAGCTTTCTTT. Its translation is CAISYRGEAFF. This sequence joins TRBV10-3 and TRBJ1-1; D uncertain. The V gene's germline CDR1 is ENHRY and CDR2 SYGVKD. The CDR3 is made up of 11 amino acids. The germline V and J ends were trimmed by 5 bases and 7 bases, with 8 bases remaining between them.

The V call is TRBV7-2, the J call TRBJ2-2, with D possibly TRBD2 on 5 matching bases. This CDR3 comprises 17 residues. Trimming pared 5 bases from V and 3 bases from J, leaving 19 bases between. The germline V gene has CDR1 SGHTA and CDR2 FQGNSA. CDR3 loop: CASSKRLPGFDTGELFF. CDR3 DNA: TGTGCCAGCAGCAAGAGACTACCCGGATTCGACACCGGGGAGCTGTTTTTT. Together with reference TRBV7-2 and TRBJ2-2, the CDR3 gives the full variable domain: GAGVSQSPSNKVTEKGKDVELRCDPISGHTALYWYRQSLGQGLEFLIYFQGNSAPDKSGLPSDRFSAERTGGSVSTLTIQRTQQEDSAVYLCASSKRLPGFDTGELFFGEGSRLTVL.

This clonotype has a handful of counts. The chain recombines TRBV12-3 or TRBV12-4 with TRBJ2-5, with 10 bases that match TRBD2. With 5 bases clipped from V and 1 base from J, the junction kept 1 base outside the gene matches. This CDR3 has 14 residues. The CDR3 bases are TGTGCCAGCAGTACTAGCGGGACCCAAGAGACCCAGTACTTC. It codes for CASSTSGTQETQYF.

V and J are TRBV5-4 and TRBJ1-3, with no clear D. This CDR3 contains 14 residues. Deletions cut 7 bases from V and 3 bases from J, with 14 bases between. Germline V lookup: CDR1 SGHNT, CDR2 YYREEE (reference sequence). CDR3 coding DNA: TGTGCCAGCTGGCTACGCGGTTTTGGAAACACCATATATTTT. Its protein is CASWLRGFGNTIYF.

This clonotype was found a few times. The chain employs TRBV7-9 and TRBJ1-2, with no clear D. CDR1 and CDR2 (germline): SEHNR, FQNEAQ (reference sequence). With 7 bases removed from V and 8 bases from J, the gap between germline ends came to 17 bases. The CDR3 is 13 amino acids. Here the CDR3 DNA reads TGTGCCAGCAAGGGAAAGGAGATGGGCGGCTACACCTTC. As protein: CASKGKEMGGYTF.